This T cell receptor beta chain was documented in a study of T-cell memory formation after mild COVID-19. Study-wide background: Clustering of TCRs was largely donor specific. Broader study findings: Pre-infection memory showed some responding clones, and this suggested that cross-reactive memory joined. CD4+ contracting clones were mainly CM and EM; CD8+ ones, EMRA.

5'RACE primed at constant segments yielded TCR alpha and TCR beta cDNA libraries bearing sample barcodes and UMIs. MiXCR, run by TCRdb on the 5' RACE reads, gives a single entry per CDR3 protein. The table shows a few hundred thousand distinct CDR3 sequences, with over 15% occurring only once. The CDR3 length is 14 residues. The germline CDR1 and CDR2 sequences are SEHNR and FQNEAQ (reference sequence). The V gene lost 5 bases and the J gene lost 0 bases, with 8 bases spanning the gap. In its sample, this clonotype was seen many times. Its matching antigen is unknown. The receptor's source is a man between 18 and 35 years old who had mild COVID-19 (a few samples of this study predate the infection). Cell type and time point are not known. The V and J genes are TRBV7-9 and TRBJ1-5, with D tentatively TRBD1 (6 bases). The sample comprised PBMCs or a T cell subset sorted from them (not recorded which). This CDR3 is CASSRDISNQPQHF. As DNA, the CDR3 is TGTGCCAGCAGCCGGGACATTAGCAATCAGCCCCAGCATTTT.